This T cell receptor beta chain emerged from a study of blood T cell repertoires in COVID-19. Overall study context: Both acute and convalescent COVID-19 samples were obtained from the United States, Italy and Spain.

As originally analysed: Nucleated cell counts were estimated from reference gene primer amplification. The table came from immunoSEQ multiplex PCR; TCRdb's copy has only in-frame clones and leaves some out. From that table come the V and J calls and clone size; the DNA was used to work out D and trimming. This sample has roughly 8,000 clones; about 82% occur once, and the top ten carry around 15%. This CDR3 contains 14 residues. Trimming took 4 bases from V and 3 from J, leaving 10 bases between them. The germline V gene encodes CDR1 SGHDT and CDR2 YYEEEE. The sequenced sample was peripheral blood. The chain combines TRBV5-6 with TRBJ1-4, with D possibly being TRBD1 (6 bases). The TCR was taken from a woman in her sixties or seventies with active COVID-19. As DNA, the CDR3 is TGTGCCAGCAGCCTACAGGGTGCTAATGAAAAACTGTTTTTT. This translates into CASSLQGANEKLFF.